The clone carrying this TCR beta chain came up a few times. Antigen unknown. The data belong to a study of T-cell reconstitution after alpha-beta-depleted transplantation in children. Broader study findings: Day-60 TCRbeta diversity that was high in some patients was derived from surviving recipient T cells and thymic progenitors. There were reportedly several hundred expanded graft clones from which alpha-beta T cells came about two months after transplant. Hyperexpanded clones declined; after one year, newly produced T cells mostly supplied diversity.

The library targeted TCRbeta and was prepared with unique molecular identifiers. TCRdb reanalysed the PCR reads using MiXCR and keeps one entry per CDR3 protein. The sample lists approximately 350,000 distinct CDR3 sequences; 16% were seen once. This specimen was PBMCs, mostly from graft donor cells, taken 360 days after TCRalphabeta/CD19-depleted stem cell transplant. The TCR comes from a male patient between 2 and 15 years old who had a stem cell transplant for acute lymphoblastic leukemia, so the T cells may come from the graft donor.

CDR3 sequence (DNA): TGTGCCAGCACGAGGCGGGAGGAAGTAGAGACCCAGTACTTC. Its translation is CASTRREEVETQYF. This chain connects TRBV2 to TRBJ2-5, with 8 bases identical to TRBD2. This CDR3 is 14 amino acids long. V shed 7 bases and J 4 bases; nucleotides not matched to a gene: 8. The germline V gene encodes CDR1 SNHLY and CDR2 FYNNEI.